This T cell receptor (beta chain) is drawn from a study of blood T cell repertoires in COVID-19. As processed by the authors: Counts of nucleated cells, estimated from reference gene primer amplification, were obtained. Clones were read by immunoSEQ multiplex PCR, and TCRdb kept only the in-frame ones, dropping some. V and J calls and clone size are copied from that table; D and trimming were computed from the DNA. This table holds some 97,000 clones, 91% found once. Sequencing was done on a sample of peripheral blood. The sequence was collected from a man aged 45-60 years with active COVID-19.

The CDR3 bases are TGTGCCAGCAGTCCCCACCACAGGGGGGTGGGCAAAGAGACCCAGTACTTC. Translated, it gives CASSPHHRGVGKETQYF. The chain links TRBV2 to TRBJ2-5; TRBD1 aligns across 8 bases. The germline V gene encodes CDR1 SNHLY and CDR2 FYNNEI. This CDR3 is built from 17 residues. J gave up 3 bases and V 5 bases, and 14 bases lay outside the gene matches.